This TCR beta chain was recovered during a study of shared clonotypes between healthy human individuals. The CDR3 sequence is 18 residues long. Germline V gives CDR1 MDHEN, CDR2 SYDVKM. Trimming took off 4 bases at V and 5 bases at J, with 21 bases between the two ends. Sequencing was performed with immunoSEQ multiplex PCR; in TCRdb, only in-frame clones are kept and a portion is missing. The repertoire holds approximately 2.5 million clones, with under 95% as singletons. Everyone who donated was a Caucasian adult who lived in Nashville, Tennessee. This clone was seen once. The sample was naive CD4+ T cells from PBMCs. Documented subset: CD45RA+ positively selected. V gene TRBV28 combines with J gene TRBJ2-6; D not certain. The receptor was derived from a man in his late teens or twenties in good health. Some clones in this sample may be carry-over from other donors' samples. The CDR3: CASSSGILTQSRANVLTF. In nucleotides, the CDR3 is TGTGCCAGCAGTTCTGGGATCTTGACACAAAGTCGGGCCAACGTCCTGACTTTC.